The 22 T cell receptor beta chains below come from one sample, sequenced in a study of blood T cell repertoires in COVID-19. Repertoires were generated with immunoSEQ multiplex PCR, while TCRdb's copy carries only in-frame clones and drops some. The top ten clones hold around 1% of a sample with a few hundred thousand clones, around 90% of them seen once. Sequenced sample: peripheral blood. These receptors were obtained from a woman aged 40 to 50 with COVID-19, enrolled during active disease.

The chain uses TRBV6-5 and TRBJ2-7; 7 bases agree with TRBD1. The CDR3 runs to 14 residues. The J segment lost 2 bases and the V segment lost 6 bases, leaving 7 bases of the junction unmatched. Germline CDR1 MNHEY, CDR2 SVGAGI. CDR3 in amino acids: CASRVTGVAYEQYF. CDR3 DNA sequence: TGTGCCAGCAGGGTAACAGGGGTTGCCTACGAGCAGTACTTC.

The gene calls are TRBV19 and TRBJ2-3; 11 bases line up with TRBD2. The CDR3 covers 17 residues. Germline-derived CDR1 and CDR2 are LNHDA and SQIVND (reference sequence). With V trimmed by 5 bases and J by 1 base, 8 bases remained unmatched. The CDR3 region has the DNA TGTGCCAGTAGTTTGGTAGCGGGGGGGCTGGGCACAGATACGCAGTATTTT. Amino acid sequence: CASSLVAGGLGTDTQYF.

The chain links TRBV5-1 to TRBJ1-2; D not resolved. Germline V gives CDR1 SGHRS, CDR2 YFSETQ. The CDR3 loop spans 14 amino acids. V dropped 0 bases and J dropped 2 bases, with 8 bases sitting between them. The CDR3 sequence is CASSLEPGNYGYTF. Here the CDR3 DNA reads TGCGCCAGCAGCTTGGAGCCAGGCAACTATGGCTACACCTTC.

Concerning this clone itself: The germline gene is not matched at one end of the junction; a read error may be the cause. The J gene is TRBJ2-7, the V gene TRBV2; 7 bases are a match to TRBD2. The CDR3 spans 14 residues. Germline CDR1 is SNHLY and CDR2 is FYNNEI. CDR3 coding DNA: TGTGCCAGCAGGGAAGCGGGGCCAACCTACGAGCAGTACTTC. It specifies CASREAGPTYEQYF.

The rearrangement links TRBV28 to TRBJ2-5; TRBD2 aligns across 11 bases. The CDR3 has 15 residues. V lost 5 bases to trimming and J lost 6 bases; unmatched junction nucleotides: 8. The germline CDR1 and CDR2 sequences are MDHEN and SYDVKM. CDR3 amino acids: CASSPQTSGIQTQYF. The CDR3, as DNA: TGTGCCAGCAGTCCCCAGACTAGCGGGATTCAGACCCAGTACTTC.

The chain recombines TRBV5-8 with TRBJ2-7, with D maybe TRBD2 (6 bases). CDR3 length equals 14 residues. Per the germline V gene, CDR1 is SGHTS and CDR2 is YDEGEE. V was trimmed by 3 bases and J by 5 bases, leaving 15 bases between them. The CDR3 is CASSSWGGVDEQYF. DNA for the CDR3: TGTGCCAGCAGCTCGTGGGGCGGGGTCGACGAGCAGTACTTC.

The chain uses TRBV29-1 and TRBJ1-2; D is unclear. The V end lost 2 bases, the J end lost 4 bases, and 5 bases lay between the germline ends. The V gene's germline CDR1 is SQVTM and CDR2 ANQGSEA. The CDR3 has 11 amino acids. CDR3 region: CSVENGYGYTF. The CDR3, as DNA: TGCAGCGTTGAAAACGGCTATGGCTACACCTTC. Variable domain in full (rest from reference TRBV29-1 and TRBJ1-2): SAVISQKPSRDICQRGTSLTIQCQVDSQVTMMFWYRQQPGQSLTLIATANQGSEATYESGFVIDKFPISRPNLTFSTLTVSNMSPEDSSIYLCSVENGYGYTFGSGTRLTVV.

CDR3 loop: CASSRSASGSLDTQYF. CDR3 DNA: TGTGCCAGCAGTCGTAGCGCTAGCGGGAGCTTGGATACGCAGTATTTT. The rearrangement uses TRBV7-9 and TRBJ2-3; 10 nucleotides match TRBD2. CDR1 is SEHNR, CDR2 FQNEAQ, per germline (reference sequence). The CDR3 has 16 residues. The trim removed 6 bases at V and 6 bases at J, leaving 12 bases unmatched.

The chain employs TRBV5-4 and TRBJ2-7; 7 bases line up with TRBD1. The CDR3 extends over 14 amino acids. Germline CDR1 and CDR2: SGHNT and YYREEE (reference sequence). The V gene end was trimmed by 2 bases and the J gene end by 7 bases; junction bases not matched to a gene: 9. The CDR3: CASSLRGQSFEQYF. The CDR3 coding sequence is TGTGCCAGCAGCTTACGGGGACAGTCTTTTGAGCAGTACTTC.

The chain combines TRBV27 with TRBJ1-2, with D perhaps TRBD1 (6 bases). The CDR3 loop spans 16 amino acids. Germline-derived CDR1 and CDR2 are MNHEY and SMNVEV (reference sequence). The V end was cut by 6 bases, the J end by 3 bases, with 20 bases between. CDR3 in DNA: TGTGCCAGCAGAGAACTAGGACAGACGCAACACTATGGCTACACCTTC. Translating gives CASRELGQTQHYGYTF.

This rearrangement joins TRBV4-3 to TRBJ1-6; D gene uncertain. The CDR3 loop spans 17 amino acids. The germline V and J ends were trimmed by 0 bases and 7 bases, with 16 bases remaining between them. In germline, CDR1 is LGHNA, CDR2 YSLEER. CDR3 residues: CASSQDAFDGLNSPLHF. The CDR3 nucleotides read TGCGCCAGCAGCCAAGATGCGTTCGATGGGCTGAATTCACCCCTCCACTTT.

The chain has TRBV19 and TRBJ1-2; D is unclear. The CDR3 consists of 12 residues. CDR1 is LNHDA and CDR2 is SQIVND in the germline V gene (reference sequence). V lost 2 bases, J lost 10 bases, and 11 bases lay in between. This chain's CDR3 is CASSIRGGFYTF. CDR3 DNA sequence: TGTGCCAGTAGTATAAGAGGAGGCTTCTACACCTTC.

The chain employs TRBV27 and TRBJ2-1, with D possibly matching TRBD1 (5 bases). CDR1 MNHEY and CDR2 SMNVEV come from the germline V gene (reference sequence). The V gene lost 1 base and the J gene lost 8 bases, with 6 bases spanning the gap. There are 12 residues in the CDR3. Written as DNA, the CDR3 is TGTGCCAGCAGTTTATGGGGCGATGAGCAGTTCTTC. This encodes CASSLWGDEQFF.

This rearrangement joins TRBV4-3 to TRBJ2-7; D unresolved. V lost 0 bases, J lost 1 base, and 10 bases lay in between. The CDR3 totals 15 residues. Germline CDR1 and CDR2: LGHNA and YSLEER. The CDR3 DNA reads as TGCGCCAGCAGCCAAGATACCGGAGATTCCTACGAGCAGTACTTC. The encoded protein is CASSQDTGDSYEQYF.

This CDR3 is CASTPLGAGETQYF. CDR3 coding DNA: TGCGCCAGCACCCCCTTGGGGGCGGGAGAGACCCAGTACTTC. V is TRBV10-2 and J is TRBJ2-5; the D gene is possibly TRBD1 (6 bases). V lost 7 bases to trimming and J lost 4 bases, with 16 bases between them. This CDR3 has 14 residues. Germline lookup yields CDR1 WSHSY and CDR2 SAAADI.

This chain connects TRBV5-1 to TRBJ2-1; D is unresolved. Trimming stripped 2 bases from V and 6 bases from J, with 3 bases between. The CDR3 runs 11 residues. CDR1 and CDR2 (germline): SGHRS, YFSETQ. CDR3 DNA: TGCGCCAGCAGCTTCCTCAATGAGCAGTTCTTC. Encoded protein: CASSFLNEQFF.

The chain carries TRBV5-1 and TRBJ2-1, with TRBD2 matching over 7 bases. This CDR3 comprises 15 residues. With 2 bases clipped from V and 6 bases from J, the junction kept 8 bases outside the gene matches. Germline CDR1 and CDR2: SGHRS and YFSETQ. CDR3 DNA sequence: TGCGCCAGCAGCTTAGGAGCGGGAATCGTCAATGAGCAGTTCTTC. Protein: CASSLGAGIVNEQFF.

The CDR3 nucleotides are TGTGCCAGCAGTGACCCTGGGACAGGCAAGTATGGCTACACCTTC. This encodes CASSDPGTGKYGYTF. The chain recombines TRBV6-1 with TRBJ1-2, with 8 bases identical to TRBD1. The germline gives CDR1 MNHNS, CDR2 SASEGT. The CDR3 runs 15 residues. V was clipped by 3 bases and J by 5 bases; unmatched bases: 8.

The V gene is TRBV6-5, the J gene TRBJ2-3; 8 bases line up with TRBD2. This CDR3 has 15 amino acids. Germline loops: CDR1 MNHEY, CDR2 SVGAGI. V was clipped by 2 bases and J by 8 bases; unmatched bases: 9. CDR3 DNA: TGTGCCAGCAGTTACGGTAGCGGGGCCGGAGGTACGCAGTATTTT. This sequence encodes CASSYGSGAGGTQYF.

J is TRBJ2-7 and V is TRBV4-2, with D uncertain. Between the trimmed V and J ends, which lost 0 bases and 0 bases, there was a span of 12 bases. This CDR3 is built from 16 residues. Germline CDR1 reads LGHNA; CDR2 reads YNFKEQ. The CDR3, as DNA: TGTGCCAGCAGCCAAGATAGAGCAAGCGTCTCCTACGAGCAGTACTTC. This gives the protein CASSQDRASVSYEQYF.

The V and J genes are TRBV5-8 and TRBJ1-5; tentatively, D is TRBD1 (6 bases). In germline, CDR1 is SGHTS, CDR2 YDEGEE. This CDR3 region has 17 residues. V lost 4 bases, J lost 2 bases, and 19 bases lay in between. The CDR3 bases are TGTGCCAGCAGCCGCGTCCTAACAGGGAACGGCAATCAGCCCCAGCATTTT. This sequence encodes CASSRVLTGNGNQPQHF.

The DNA for the CDR3 is TGTGCCAGCAGTTTATCAGGGGCGTACACTGAAGCTTTCTTT. Its translation: CASSLSGAYTEAFF. V and J are TRBV28 and TRBJ1-1; D is possibly TRBD1 (6 bases). The CDR3 length is 14 residues. The germline CDR1 and CDR2 sequences are MDHEN and SYDVKM. The V end lost 1 base, the J end lost 3 bases, and 9 bases lay between the germline ends. Drawing the rest from reference TRBV28 and TRBJ1-1, the complete variable domain is DVKVTQSSRYLVKRTGEKVFLECVQDMDHENMFWYRQDPGLGLRLIYFSYDVKMKEKGDIPEGYSVSREKKERFSLILESASTNQTSMYLCASSLSGAYTEAFFGQGTRLTVV.